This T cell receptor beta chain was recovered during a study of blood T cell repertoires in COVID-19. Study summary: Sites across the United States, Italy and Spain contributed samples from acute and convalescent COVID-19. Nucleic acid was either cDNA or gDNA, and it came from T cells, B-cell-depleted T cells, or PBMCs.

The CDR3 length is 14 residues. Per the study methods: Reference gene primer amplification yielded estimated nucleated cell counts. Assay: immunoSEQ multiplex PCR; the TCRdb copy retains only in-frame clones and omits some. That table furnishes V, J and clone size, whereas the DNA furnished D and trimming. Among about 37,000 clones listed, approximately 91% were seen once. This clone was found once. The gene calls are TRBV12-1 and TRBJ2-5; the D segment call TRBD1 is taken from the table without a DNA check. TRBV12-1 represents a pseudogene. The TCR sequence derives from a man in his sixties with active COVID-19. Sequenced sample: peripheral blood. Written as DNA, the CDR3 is TGTGCCAGCAGCACCCGACAGATTAAAGAGACCCAGTACTTC. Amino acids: CASSTRQIKETQYF.